Listed below are T cell receptor beta chains from one sample, sequenced in a study of blood T cells in healthy people across ages. TCRdb called the 5' RACE reads again in MiXCR, with one record for every CDR3 protein. The profile shows 950,000 to 1,200,000 distinct CDR3 sequences, approximately 38% of them singletons. Specimen: blood. These TCRs come from a man between 18 and 35 years old in good health. CDR3s include the opening cysteine and the closing phenylalanine or tryptophan. D genes are given only for firm matches. Clone size is stated in some rows and not others, as once, few, many or a class when expanded.

D gene	V gene	clone size	J gene	CDR3 length	CDR3 protein	CDR3 DNA
.	TRBV20-1	.	TRBJ2-1	15	CSARDHGGLNDEQFF	TGCAGTGCTAGAGATCACGGGGGACTTAACGACGAGCAGTTCTTC
TRBD1	TRBV6-5	once	TRBJ2-1	17	CASSYSLQTGRQETQFF	TGTGCCAGCAGTTACTCGCTGCAGACAGGGAGACAAGAGACCCAGTTCTTC
.	TRBV7-9	few	TRBJ2-5	14	CASSLGGQVYEQYF	TGTGCCAGCAGCTTGGGGGGCCAGGTTTATGAGCAGTACTTC
TRBD1	TRBV7-9	.	TRBJ1-5	15	CASSTGGSSNQPQHF	TGTGCCAGCAGCACAGGGGGCTCTAGCAATCAGCCCCAGCATTTT
.	TRBV12-3/TRBV12-4	few	TRBJ2-2	14	CASSFTANTGELFF	TGTGCCAGCAGTTTTACAGCGAACACCGGGGAGCTGTTTTTT
TRBD2	TRBV7-9	many	TRBJ2-1	16	CASSGLAGSSYNEQFF	TGTGCCAGCAGCGGCCTAGCGGGGAGCTCCTACAATGAGCAGTTCTTC
.	TRBV6-1	.	TRBJ2-5	11	CASSEIQEQYF	TGTGCCAGCAGTGAAATACAGGAGCAGTACTTC
TRBD2	TRBV7-2	few	TRBJ2-5	15	CASSPGWGGQETQYF	TGTGCCAGCAGCCCAGGTTGGGGGGGGCAAGAGACCCAGTACTTC
.	TRBV11-2	.	TRBJ2-5	13	CAGRATSEETQYF	TGTGCCGGCAGAGCGACTAGTGAAGAGACCCAGTACTTC
.	TRBV6-2/TRBV6-3	many	TRBJ2-3	13	CASSLRRTDTQYF	TGTGCCAGCAGTTTGAGGAGGACAGATACGCAGTATTTT
TRBD1	TRBV7-9	.	TRBJ2-3	14	CASTKGQGTDTQYF	TGTGCCAGCACCAAAGGACAGGGCACAGATACGCAGTATTTT
TRBD1	TRBV27	few	TRBJ1-5	15	CASSTGAHSNQPQHF	TGTGCCAGCAGTACAGGGGCTCATAGCAATCAGCCCCAGCATTTT
.	TRBV6-5	.	TRBJ1-6	16	CASSPIRTGGGSPLHF	TGTGCCAGCAGTCCTATTAGAACAGGTGGAGGGTCACCCCTCCACTTT
TRBD2	TRBV12-3/TRBV12-4	.	TRBJ2-3	17	CASSPWTSGGATDTQYF	TGTGCCAGCAGTCCCTGGACTAGCGGGGGGGCAACAGATACGCAGTATTTT